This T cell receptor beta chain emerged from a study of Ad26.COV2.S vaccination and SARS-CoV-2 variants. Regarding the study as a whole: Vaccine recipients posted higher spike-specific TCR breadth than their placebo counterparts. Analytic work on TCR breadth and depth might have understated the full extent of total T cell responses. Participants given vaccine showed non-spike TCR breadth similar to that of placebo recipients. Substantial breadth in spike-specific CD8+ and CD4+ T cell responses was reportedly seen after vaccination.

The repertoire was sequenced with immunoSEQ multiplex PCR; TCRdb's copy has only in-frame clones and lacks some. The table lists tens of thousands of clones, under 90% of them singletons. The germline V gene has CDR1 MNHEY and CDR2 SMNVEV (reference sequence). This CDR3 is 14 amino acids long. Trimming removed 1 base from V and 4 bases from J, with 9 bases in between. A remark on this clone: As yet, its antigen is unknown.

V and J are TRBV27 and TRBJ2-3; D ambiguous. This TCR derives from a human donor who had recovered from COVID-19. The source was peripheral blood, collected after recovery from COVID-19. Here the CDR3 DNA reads TGTGCCAGCAGTTTATACGGGTGGGCAGATACGCAGTATTTT. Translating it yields CASSLYGWADTQYF.